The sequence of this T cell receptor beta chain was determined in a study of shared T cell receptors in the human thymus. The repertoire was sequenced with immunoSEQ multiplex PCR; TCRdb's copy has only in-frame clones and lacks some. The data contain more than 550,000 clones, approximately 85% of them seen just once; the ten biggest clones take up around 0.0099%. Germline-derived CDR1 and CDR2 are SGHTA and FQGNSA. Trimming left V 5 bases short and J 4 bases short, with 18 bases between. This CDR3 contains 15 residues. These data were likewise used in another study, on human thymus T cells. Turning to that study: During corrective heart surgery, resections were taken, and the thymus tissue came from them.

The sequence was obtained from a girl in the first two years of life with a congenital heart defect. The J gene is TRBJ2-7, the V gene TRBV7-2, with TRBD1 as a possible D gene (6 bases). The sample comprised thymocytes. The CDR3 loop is CASSEDSSESYEQYF. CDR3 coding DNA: TGTGCCAGCAGCGAGGACAGCTCGGAATCTTACGAGCAGTACTTC.